The 20 T cell receptor beta chains below all came from one sample that was sequenced in a study of T cell responses to AZD1222 COVID-19 vaccine. Sequenced by immunoSEQ multiplex PCR; TCRdb stores in-frame clones only, minus some. The sample shows around 120,000 clones, 88% of them seen only once. The sample here was peripheral blood, taken 28 days after the second AZD1222 dose. The receptor set was obtained from an adult who received the AZD1222 COVID-19 vaccine.

This clone was counted once. This sequence joins TRBV19 and TRBJ1-3; D unclear. Trimming removed 3 bases from V and 0 bases from J, with 9 bases in between. The CDR3 sequence is 15 residues long. Germline CDR1 reads LNHDA; CDR2 reads SQIVND (reference sequence). In nucleotides, the CDR3 is TGTGCCAGTAGTATGTGGGCCTTCTCTGGAAACACCATATATTTT. Amino acids: CASSMWAFSGNTIYF.

Only one count was recorded for this clone. For the CDR3, the DNA is TGTGCCATCAAGGGGGACGGAGAAGCTTTCTTT. Encoded protein: CAIKGDGEAFF. The V call is TRBV10-3, the J call TRBJ1-1, with D possibly TRBD1 on 6 matching bases. Looked up from germline, CDR1 is ENHRY and CDR2 is SYGVKD. The CDR3 consists of 11 residues. The V gene lost 7 bases and the J gene lost 8 bases, with 11 bases spanning the gap.

The rearrangement joins TRBV5-6 to TRBJ1-1; TRBD1 might be the D (5 bases). The CDR3 spans 14 residues. Looked up from germline, CDR1 is SGHDT and CDR2 is YYEEEE. V was clipped by 3 bases and J by 3 bases, with 12 bases between them. The CDR3 DNA follows: TGTGCCAGCAGCTCGGGTTGGGGGGACACTGAAGCTTTCTTT. Protein product: CASSSGWGDTEAFF.

The rearrangement links TRBV29-1 to TRBJ2-2, with 7 bases fitting TRBD1. J gave up 4 bases and V 8 bases, and 7 bases lay outside the gene matches. This CDR3 is 13 amino acids long. Germline V CDR1 and CDR2: SQVTM, ANQGSEA. As DNA, the CDR3 is TGCAGCACCACAGGGGTGTCCACCGGGGAGCTGTTTTTT. This codes for CSTTGVSTGELFF.

The chain joins TRBV9 to TRBJ2-3, with D possibly matching TRBD2 (6 bases). From germline, CDR1 is SGDLS and CDR2 YYNGEE. The V and J ends lost 0 bases and 4 bases respectively, with 15 bases between them. CDR3 length: 16 amino acids. The DNA for the CDR3 is TGTGCCAGCAGCGTAGTTGCAGGTGGAGGGGCAGATACGCAGTATTTT. Encoded protein: CASSVVAGGGADTQYF.

J is TRBJ1-6 and V is TRBV4-1; 7 positions match TRBD1. Germline V lookup: CDR1 MGHRA, CDR2 YSYEKL. The trim removed 5 bases at V and 11 bases at J, leaving 6 bases unmatched. This CDR3 has 13 residues. The CDR3 DNA reads as TGCGCCAGCAGCGACCGACAGGGAACACCCCTCCACTTT. Translation gives CASSDRQGTPLHF.

The rearrangement uses TRBV9 and TRBJ2-5; no definite D call. Germline values: CDR1 SGDLS, CDR2 YYNGEE. Deletions cut 1 base from V and 2 bases from J, with 9 bases between. The CDR3 loop spans 14 amino acids. CDR3 sequence: CASSVSPQQETQYF. In DNA form, the CDR3 reads TGTGCCAGCAGCGTATCCCCTCAGCAAGAGACCCAGTACTTC.

The V gene is TRBV5-4, the J gene TRBJ2-1; 9 nucleotides line up with TRBD2. CDR1 SGHNT and CDR2 YYREEE come from the germline V gene (reference sequence). The CDR3 loop spans 15 amino acids. The V segment lost 7 bases and the J segment 4 bases; nucleotides outside the gene matches: 9. CDR3 in amino acids: CASSTAGGSYNEQFF. Here the CDR3 DNA reads TGTGCCAGCTCCACCGCGGGGGGGTCGTACAATGAGCAGTTCTTC.

The chain carries TRBV18 and TRBJ1-6, with 8 bases that match TRBD1. Germline loops: CDR1 KGHSH, CDR2 LQKENI. J lost 5 bases, V lost 3 bases, and 3 bases had no gene match. The CDR3 runs to 15 residues. The CDR3 here is CASSPGQENNSPLHF. Written as DNA, the CDR3 is TGTGCCAGCTCACCGGGACAGGAGAATAATTCACCCCTCCACTTT.

The rearrangement links TRBV11-2 to TRBJ2-1; a possible D gene is TRBD2 (6 bases). Per the germline V gene, CDR1 is SGHAT and CDR2 is FQNNGV. The germline V and J ends were trimmed by 5 bases and 4 bases, with 18 bases remaining between them. There are 16 residues in the CDR3. The CDR3 loop reads CASSSLEGGLYNEQFF. The CDR3 DNA sequence: TGTGCCAGCAGCAGCCTGGAGGGAGGACTATACAATGAGCAGTTCTTC. The entire variable domain, with the rest obtained from reference TRBV11-2 and TRBJ2-1, is as follows: EAGVAQSPRYKIIEKRQSVAFWCNPISGHATLYWYQQILGQGPKLLIQFQNNGVVDDSQLPKDRFSAERLKGVDSTLKIQPAKLEDSAVYLCASSSLEGGLYNEQFFGPGTRLTVL.

This chain connects TRBV18 to TRBJ2-1; D gene ambiguous. V lost 8 bases, J lost 3 bases, and 5 bases lay in between. Germline-derived CDR1 and CDR2 are KGHSH and LQKENI. The CDR3 is 11 residues long. The CDR3 DNA reads TGTGCCAGCGGGGACTACAATGAGCAGTTCTTC. Its translation: CASGDYNEQFF.

CDR3 residues: CASSSKGLAGGLSTQYF. CDR3 nucleotide sequence: TGTGCCAGCAGCTCAAAGGGACTAGCGGGGGGGCTGAGTACGCAGTATTTT. The genes are TRBV7-2 and TRBJ2-3, with 16 nucleotides matching TRBD2. CDR3 length equals 17 residues. The J segment lost 8 bases and the V segment lost 4 bases, leaving 9 bases of the junction unmatched. Germline values: CDR1 SGHTA, CDR2 FQGNSA.

This chain uses TRBV6-1 with TRBJ1-3; weak D call: TRBD1 (6 bases). From germline, CDR1 is MNHNS and CDR2 SASEGT. Trimming shortened V by 2 bases and J by 0 bases, and 14 bases separated the two germline ends. This CDR3 contains 17 residues. The DNA of the CDR3 is TGTGCCAGCAGTGAATCGACAGGATACGGCTCTGGAAACACCATATATTTT. Its protein product is CASSESTGYGSGNTIYF.

This clone was picked up one time. The chain uses TRBV5-4 and TRBJ1-1; unclear D gene. This CDR3 has 15 residues. V shed 4 bases and J shed 4 bases, with 17 bases lying between them. Looked up from germline, CDR1 is SGHNT and CDR2 is YYREEE (reference sequence). CDR3 bases: TGTGCCAGCAGCCCGGACGGCGGCATGGTCACTGAAGCTTTCTTT. As protein: CASSPDGGMVTEAFF.

The chain links TRBV6-1 to TRBJ2-7; D gene ambiguous. Germline values: CDR1 MNHNS, CDR2 SASEGT. Trimming took off 3 bases at V and 1 base at J, with 10 bases between the two ends. The CDR3 has 14 residues. CDR3: CASSDGESSYEQYF. The CDR3, as DNA: TGTGCCAGCAGTGATGGGGAATCGTCCTACGAGCAGTACTTC.

This clone was seen a few times. J is TRBJ2-3 and V is TRBV6-4, with 7 positions matching TRBD2. Germline values: CDR1 MRHNA, CDR2 SNTAGT. V lost 0 bases, J lost 2 bases, and 5 bases stayed unmatched. The CDR3 is made up of 16 amino acids. CDR3 sequence (DNA): TGTGCCAGCAGTGACTCCACTAGCGAAAACACAGATACGCAGTATTTT. Translation: CASSDSTSENTDTQYF.

The chain has TRBV27 and TRBJ2-7, with 8 nucleotides matching TRBD2. Germline values: CDR1 MNHEY, CDR2 SMNVEV (reference sequence). Unmatched junction bases numbered 9, after V lost 7 bases and J lost 1 base. The CDR3 totals 15 residues. This CDR3 reads CASTPRGGRSYEQYF. As DNA, the CDR3 is TGTGCCAGCACCCCCCGTGGCGGGAGGTCCTACGAGCAGTACTTC.

The chain carries TRBV24-1 and TRBJ1-5; possible D gene TRBD1, 6 bases. CDR1 KGHDR and CDR2 SFDVKD come from the germline V gene. This CDR3 region has 15 residues. V gave up 3 bases and J gave up 3 bases, with 11 bases separating them. The CDR3 loop is CATSDPQGVNQPQHF. The DNA for the CDR3 is TGTGCCACCAGTGATCCACAGGGCGTCAATCAGCCCCAGCATTTT.

The chain has TRBV10-3 and TRBJ1-2; 11 bases are shared with TRBD1. The CDR3 loop spans 13 amino acids. The germline V gene encodes CDR1 ENHRY and CDR2 SYGVKD. V shed 10 bases, J shed 6 bases, and the junction held 7 bases outside the gene matches. In nucleotides, the CDR3 is TGTGCCACCCCGGACAGGGGGCGAAATGGCTACACCTTC. Protein: CATPDRGRNGYTF.

This sequence joins TRBV6-2 or TRBV6-3 and TRBJ1-5, with D maybe TRBD1 (5 bases). V was shortened by 6 bases and J by 6 bases, with 15 bases between the two germline ends. Germline lookup yields CDR1 MNHEY and CDR2 SVGEGT. CDR3 length: 14 amino acids. CDR3 coding DNA: TGTGCCAGCAGCCCGCCGGGGAGGGGTCAGCCCCAGCATTTT. This translates into CASSPPGRGQPQHF.